This T cell receptor (beta chain) was recovered during a study of cytotoxic CD8 clonotypes in ibrutinib-treated CLL. Study-wide results and caveats: Baseline-level clonality went beyond age-matched healthy donors and moved in step with circulating CD8+ T-cell counts.

This table comes from immunoSEQ multiplex PCR, and its TCRdb copy is limited to in-frame clones, with some not included. Among 45,000 to 60,000 clones listed, around 60% were seen once. Comments on this clone: The target antigen is unknown.

This CDR3 contains 15 residues. The junction had 12 bases not matched to a gene; V was cut back by 8 bases and J by 5 bases. The germline V gene has CDR1 KGHSY and CDR2 FQNENV. The chain combines TRBV16 with TRBJ2-1, with 7 bases matching TRBD2. This specimen was PBMCs, taken after 24 months of ibrutinib treatment. The clonotype was recovered from a human donor with chronic lymphocytic leukemia. The CDR3 here is CASRINAGVNNEQFF. For the CDR3, the DNA is TGTGCCAGCCGCATAAACGCGGGGGTTAACAATGAGCAGTTCTTC.